The present T cell receptor beta chain was sequenced within a study of radiation and T cells in renal cell carcinoma. As for the study in general: Nephrectomy followed 15 Gy stereotactic body radiation by 4 weeks. Findings of the study overall: Baseline intratumoral clonotype presence is unknown without pretreatment biopsies.

Indicated time point: baseline pretreatment blood. The treatment: 15 Gy SBRT to primary tumor, nephrectomy 4 weeks later. Radiation-treated patients gave blood at baseline, week 2 and week 4. This renal cell carcinoma was of the clear cell type. Concerning this clone itself: The antigen is not known.

TCRdb keeps only in-frame clones here, not all; method: immunoSEQ multiplex PCR. The sample has around 160,000 clones, about 87% seen once. Trimming cost V 2 bases and J 6 bases, with 12 bases left between them. This CDR3 region has 14 residues. CDR1 and CDR2 (germline): LGHNT, FRNRAP. The chain has TRBV12-5 and TRBJ2-3, with a weak D call TRBD2 (5 bases). The input for sequencing was blood, taken from a patient whose treatment included radiotherapy and nephrectomy. This sequence originates from a woman in her sixties or seventies with renal cell carcinoma. CDR3 sequence (DNA): TGTGCTAGTGGTTTGACGAGCGGTGGGGATACGCAGTATTTT. The encoded protein is CASGLTSGGDTQYF. The full variable domain, in which reference TRBV12-5 and TRBJ2-3 provide the parts outside the CDR3, is DARVTQTPRHKVTEMGQEVTMRCQPILGHNTVFWYRQTMMQGLELLAYFRNRAPLDDSGMPKDRFSAEMPDATLATLKIQPSEPRDSAVYFCASGLTSGGDTQYFGPGTRLTVL.